Listed here are 4 T cell receptor beta chains from one sample, sequenced in a study of T-cell memory formation after mild COVID-19. TCRdb re-derived calls from the 5' RACE reads in MiXCR, one entry per CDR3 protein. The sample includes about 500,000 distinct CDR3 sequences, roughly 20% of them seen just once. The sample comprised PBMCs or a T cell subset sorted from them (not recorded which). Receptor source: an adult woman who had mild COVID-19 (a few samples of this study predate the infection). Cell type and time point are not known.

This clonotype was counted a few times. This chain joins TRBV29-1 and TRBJ2-7; unclear D gene. The CDR3 contains 13 residues. Germline V gene data show CDR1 as SQVTM and CDR2 as ANQGSEA. V was cut by 1 base and J by 4 bases, with 11 bases left in between. The CDR3 protein is CSVEATGRYEQYF. CDR3 in DNA: TGCAGCGTTGAAGCTACGGGTAGATACGAGCAGTACTTC.

This clonotype has just a few counts. The chain is built from TRBV9 and TRBJ2-7; a weak D match, TRBD1 (5 bases). Germline V lookup: CDR1 SGDLS, CDR2 YYNGEE. The CDR3 extends over 13 amino acids. Trimming cost V 0 bases and J 6 bases, with 10 bases left between them. The CDR3 region is CASSVVVGVEQYF. The CDR3 coding sequence is TGTGCCAGCAGCGTAGTTGTAGGGGTCGAGCAGTACTTC.

This clonotype was counted between two and nine times. J is TRBJ2-1 and V is TRBV29-1; TRBD2 matches at 11 bases. The CDR3 sequence is 13 residues long. Germline values: CDR1 SQVTM, CDR2 ANQGSEA. The junction had 7 bases not matched to a gene; V was cut back by 6 bases and J by 9 bases. The CDR3 is CSVVSGGAFEQFF. The CDR3 DNA reads TGCAGCGTCGTTAGCGGGGGGGCATTTGAGCAGTTCTTC.

This rearrangement joins TRBV5-1 to TRBJ2-3; 9 bases map to TRBD1. With V trimmed by 7 bases and J by 3 bases, 12 bases remained unmatched. The CDR3 is 16 residues long. Per germline, CDR1 SGHRS and CDR2 YFSETQ. The CDR3 spells CASAKFGTGSTDTQYF. The CDR3 nucleotides are TGCGCCAGCGCTAAATTCGGGACAGGGTCGACAGATACGCAGTATTTT.